This TCR beta chain was identified during a study of shared clonotypes between healthy human individuals. Broader study findings: Clonotype sharing across several donors was observed for about 4.8% of naive CD4 clonotypes.

This CDR3 contains 14 residues. CDR1 and CDR2 (germline): SGHNT, YYREEE (reference sequence). Trimming cost V 0 bases and J 3 bases, with 10 bases left between them. Donors, without exception, were Caucasian adults residing in Nashville, Tennessee. Into CD45RA+ naive and CD45RA-negative memory subsets, the CD4+ cells were split. On this clone itself: What it binds is not known.

The data were produced by immunoSEQ multiplex PCR, yet TCRdb's version contains in-frame clones alone and is incomplete. The sample gives about 2 million clones, roughly 94% of which show up once; roughly 0.13% is in the top ten. This sequence joins TRBV5-4 and TRBJ2-7; D perhaps matches TRBD2 (5 bases). Sequenced: naive CD4+ T cells sorted from blood. Subset indicated: CD45RA+ positively selected. The source of this sequence is a young man in good health. The CDR3 DNA is TGTGCCAGCAGCTTGGGGACTCAGATCTACGAGCAGTACTTC. Translation: CASSLGTQIYEQYF. The entire variable domain, with the rest obtained from reference TRBV5-4 and TRBJ2-7, is as follows: ETGVTQSPTHLIKTRGQQVTLRCSSQSGHNTVSWYQQALGQGPQFIFQYYREEENGRGNFPPRFSGLQFPNYSSELNVNALELDDSALYLCASSLGTQIYEQYFGPGTRLTVT.